These 29 T cell receptor beta chains originate from one sample sequenced in a study of neurological immune-mediated disorders. TCRdb redid the calling of the 5' RACE reads with MiXCR, one entry per CDR3 protein. Of 85,000 to 100,000 distinct CDR3 sequences in the sample, 3% to 4.5% were seen once. The sample taken for sequencing was PBMCs. The receptors were sampled from a young woman with multiple sclerosis.

This clonotype was seen at least ten times. The chain has TRBV7-6 and TRBJ1-3; no firm D call. The CDR3 runs 13 residues. Germline V lookup: CDR1 SGHVS, CDR2 FNYEAQ. The V gene lost 0 bases and the J gene lost 8 bases, with 8 bases spanning the gap. CDR3 nucleotides: TGTGCCAGCAGCTTAGCGCTATCTGACACCATATATTTT. This sequence encodes CASSLALSDTIYF.

This clonotype was seen many times. The V gene is TRBV27, the J gene TRBJ1-6; D may be TRBD1 (5 bases). V gave up 4 bases and J gave up 5 bases, with 15 bases separating them. Germline loops: CDR1 MNHEY, CDR2 SMNVEV (reference sequence). The CDR3 loop spans 16 amino acids. CDR3 protein: CASSSTRQINNSPLHF. As DNA, the CDR3 is TGTGCCAGCAGTTCCACCCGACAGATAAATAATTCACCCCTCCACTTT.

On this clonotype: A much larger clone lies one base from this, so it may be a read error. The chain links TRBV5-1 to TRBJ2-7; either TRBD1 or TRBD2 may fit D (6 bases each). The CDR3 has 14 residues. Per germline, CDR1 SGHRS and CDR2 YFSETQ. Trimming cost V 4 bases and J 3 bases, with 14 bases left between them. CDR3 sequence (DNA): TGCGCCAGCAGCAGGGGGGCAGGGAGCTACGAGCAGTACTTC. Its translation is CASSRGAGSYEQYF.

There are many counts of this clonotype. The chain combines TRBV25-1 with TRBJ1-6; D is possibly TRBD1 (6 bases). This CDR3 has 17 residues. With 3 bases removed from V and 0 bases from J, the gap between germline ends came to 12 bases. Germline CDR1 is MGHDK and CDR2 is SYGVNS. CDR3 in DNA: TGTGCCAGCAGTGACCCGAGGGGGGGCTCCTATAATTCACCCCTCCACTTT. This sequence encodes CASSDPRGGSYNSPLHF.

This clonotype was seen ten or more times. The chain has TRBV19 and TRBJ2-7, with 8 bases that match TRBD1. The CDR3 covers 14 residues. V shed 8 bases, J shed 3 bases, and the junction held 9 bases outside the gene matches. Germline V CDR1 and CDR2: LNHDA, SQIVND (reference sequence). The CDR3, as DNA: TGTGCCAGTCACGAGACAGGGGAATTCTACGAGCAGTACTTC. Translation: CASHETGEFYEQYF.

V is TRBV5-5 and J is TRBJ1-4, with 8 bases fitting TRBD1. The CDR3 has 16 amino acids. Germline assignment: CDR1 SGHKS and CDR2 YYEKEE (reference sequence). V lost 4 bases, J lost 4 bases, and 9 bases stayed unmatched. The CDR3 region is CASSPREQGGNEKLFF. CDR3 DNA: TGTGCCAGCAGCCCCCGGGAACAGGGGGGTAATGAAAAACTGTTTTTT.

The sample holds many counts of this clonotype. The conserved phenylalanine or tryptophan is not found at the CDR3 terminus, so this likely reflects a read error. The rearrangement links TRBV5-1 to TRBJ2-4; TRBD1 or TRBD2 may be the D gene (5 bases each). V gave up 7 bases and J gave up 0 bases, with 20 bases separating them. This CDR3 comprises 17 residues. Germline V gives CDR1 SGHRS, CDR2 YFSETQ. The CDR3 DNA sequence: TGCGCCAGCGTCACTCTCCGTCGGGGCCCAGCCAAAAACATTCAGTACTAC. Residues: CASVTLRRGPAKNIQYY.

This clonotype was counted at least ten times. The chain uses TRBV7-8 and TRBJ2-6; TRBD1 aligns across 11 bases. J lost 2 bases, V lost 4 bases, and 7 bases had no gene match. Germline lookup yields CDR1 SGHVS and CDR2 FQNEAQ. The CDR3 contains 18 residues. DNA of the CDR3: TGTGCCAGCAGCTCCGGACAGGGGGCACCCCCTGGGGCCAACGTCCTGACTTTC. Amino acid sequence: CASSSGQGAPPGANVLTF.

At least ten counts were recorded for this clonotype. This chain joins TRBV6-1 and TRBJ1-2; 7 bases fit TRBD1. V lost 6 bases to trimming and J lost 6 bases; unmatched junction nucleotides: 10. The V gene's germline CDR1 is MNHNS and CDR2 SASEGT. The CDR3 totals 14 residues. The CDR3 bases are TGTGCCAGCAGCGCTAACCCAGGGGGAAATGGCTACACCTTC. Its translation is CASSANPGGNGYTF.

Comment on this clonotype: Germline is not matched at one junction end, which may reflect a read error. The genes are TRBV18 and TRBJ1-5; the D is unclear. The CDR3 has 19 amino acids. CDR1 and CDR2 from the germline V gene are KGHSH and LQKENI. CDR3 sequence reads: CAISPFPPQLVEGNQPQHF. The CDR3 DNA sequence: TGTGCCATCTCACCTTTTCCTCCCCAGTTGGTCGAGGGCAATCAGCCCCAGCATTTT.

This clonotype was detected many times. The chain couples TRBV5-5 to TRBJ2-1; D ambiguous. Germline CDR1 reads SGHKS; CDR2 reads YYEKEE (reference sequence). The CDR3 covers 13 residues. The V end was cut by 1 base, the J end by 2 bases, with 4 bases between. The CDR3 region has the DNA TGTGCCAGCAGCTTGACCACCTACAATGAGCAGTTCTTC. This translates into CASSLTTYNEQFF.

In this sample, this clonotype turned up many times. The gene calls are TRBV7-8 and TRBJ1-4; D not resolved. The V end lost 0 bases, the J end lost 2 bases, and 4 bases lay between the germline ends. The CDR3 has 14 residues. Germline-derived CDR1 and CDR2 are SGHVS and FQNEAQ. The CDR3 bases are TGTGCCAGCAGCTTAGCACTGACTAATGAAAAACTGTTTTTT. It encodes CASSLALTNEKLFF.

This clonotype was seen ten or more times. V gene TRBV20-1 combines with J gene TRBJ2-5; 7 bases are a match to TRBD2. CDR3 length: 15 residues. The J segment lost 9 bases and the V segment lost 6 bases, leaving 19 bases of the junction unmatched. Germline assignment: CDR1 DFQATT and CDR2 SNEGSKA (reference sequence). The CDR3 loop is CSAPFRASGSLAQYF. In DNA, the CDR3 is TGCAGTGCCCCCTTTAGGGCTAGCGGTTCGTTGGCCCAGTACTTC.

This clonotype was recorded a few times. This could be a read error, since a much larger clone is one nucleotide away. The chain carries TRBV5-1 and TRBJ2-3, with D possibly being TRBD2 (5 bases). The CDR3 sequence is 11 residues long. The germline gives CDR1 SGHRS, CDR2 YFSETQ. The CDR3 nucleotides read TGCACCAGCAGCCGGGGAGATACGCAGTATTTT. Amino acid sequence: CTSSRGDTQYF.

This clonotype was picked up many times. The V gene is TRBV9, the J gene TRBJ2-1; 7 bases fit TRBD2. The CDR3 runs to 15 residues. The germline gives CDR1 SGDLS, CDR2 YYNGEE. With V trimmed by 6 bases and J by 5 bases, 11 bases remained unmatched. CDR3 sequence: CASTSGVGGHNEQFF. The CDR3, as DNA: TGTGCCAGCACGAGCGGGGTGGGAGGCCACAATGAGCAGTTCTTC. Filled out from reference TRBV9 and TRBJ2-1, the complete variable domain reads DSGVTQTPKHLITATGQRVTLRCSPRSGDLSVYWYQQSLDQGLQFLIQYYNGEERAKGNILERFSAQQFPDLHSELNLSSLELGDSALYFCASTSGVGGHNEQFFGPGTRLTVL.

The sample holds many counts of this clonotype. This chain links TRBV5-1 with TRBJ2-5; TRBD2 agrees at 14 bases. Germline CDR1 reads SGHRS; CDR2 reads YFSETQ. After removal of 4 bases from V and 2 bases from J, the junction contained 7 bases not matched to a gene. This CDR3 is built from 17 residues. CDR3 sequence (DNA): TGCGCCAGCAGCGCTGGACTAGCGGGGGGATTACAAGAGACCCAGTACTTC. It codes for CASSAGLAGGLQETQYF.

This clonotype was detected many times. The gene calls are TRBV5-5 and TRBJ1-4; D unresolved. V lost 2 bases, J lost 6 bases, and 8 bases lay in between. The CDR3 consists of 13 residues. The germline gives CDR1 SGHKS, CDR2 YYEKEE (reference sequence). CDR3 sequence: CASSFSTDEKLFF. The DNA of the CDR3 is TGTGCCAGCAGCTTCTCTACAGATGAAAAACTGTTTTTT.

This clonotype was detected many times. The genes are TRBV5-1 and TRBJ1-5; D possibly corresponds to TRBD1 (6 bases). The germline gives CDR1 SGHRS, CDR2 YFSETQ. The V gene lost 4 bases and the J gene lost 7 bases, with 9 bases spanning the gap. The CDR3 extends over 12 amino acids. The CDR3 region has the DNA TGCGCCAGCAGCGCGACAGGCCAGCCCCAGCATTTT. Translating gives CASSATGQPQHF.

This clonotype has ten or more counts. The gene calls are TRBV5-1 and TRBJ2-7, with D uncertain. V was shortened by 1 base and J by 0 bases, with 11 bases between the two germline ends. Germline lookup yields CDR1 SGHRS and CDR2 YFSETQ. CDR3 length: 15 amino acids. Here the CDR3 reads CASSLQGGTSYEQYF. The CDR3 region has the DNA TGCGCCAGCAGCTTGCAAGGCGGAACCTCCTACGAGCAGTACTTC. The whole variable domain, remainder taken from reference TRBV5-1 and TRBJ2-7, is KAGVTQTPRYLIKTRGQQVTLSCSPISGHRSVSWYQQTPGQGLQFLFEYFSETQRNKGNFPGRFSGRQFSNSRSEMNVSTLELGDSALYLCASSLQGGTSYEQYFGPGTRLTVT.

The sample holds many counts of this clonotype. The V call is TRBV5-5, the J call TRBJ2-7, with 10 bases that match TRBD2. The germline CDR1 and CDR2 sequences are SGHKS and YYEKEE (reference sequence). This CDR3 region has 14 residues. V trimming: 7 bases; J trimming: 2 bases; junction bases outside the gene matches: 6. The CDR3: CASATSGTAYEQYF. CDR3 nucleotides: TGTGCCAGCGCAACTAGCGGGACAGCCTACGAGCAGTACTTC.

This clonotype was observed many times. The chain uses TRBV20-1 and TRBJ2-1; D is unclear. This CDR3 has 11 amino acids. V was clipped by 3 bases and J by 6 bases, with 6 bases between them. The germline CDR1 and CDR2 sequences are DFQATT and SNEGSKA (reference sequence). The CDR3 sequence is CSASPVNEQFF. The CDR3 bases are TGCAGTGCTAGCCCCGTCAATGAGCAGTTCTTC.

At least ten counts were recorded for this clonotype. CDR3 residues: CAWSVTRAATNEKLFF. DNA of the CDR3: TGTGCCTGGAGTGTCACCAGGGCTGCAACTAATGAAAAACTGTTTTTT. V gene TRBV30 combines with J gene TRBJ1-4, with D perhaps matching TRBD1 (5 bases). V lost 0 bases and J 0 bases, leaving 11 bases between the germline ends. Germline CDR1 and CDR2: GTSNPN and SVGIG (reference sequence). CDR3 length equals 16 residues.

In its sample, this clonotype was seen many times. V and J are TRBV11-2 and TRBJ2-7; D gene ambiguous. The germline gives CDR1 SGHAT, CDR2 FQNNGV. The CDR3 length is 13 residues. Trimming took off 3 bases at V and 5 bases at J, with 11 bases between the two ends. CDR3 sequence (DNA): TGTGCCAGCAGCTTCAGCCTGTGGCACGAGCAGTACTTC. Translation gives CASSFSLWHEQYF.

This clonotype was counted ten times or more. The chain is built from TRBV7-8 and TRBJ2-5, with 13 nucleotides matching TRBD2. The germline V gene has CDR1 SGHVS and CDR2 FQNEAQ. The CDR3 has 16 residues. V dropped 5 bases and J dropped 5; count of bases not matched to a gene: 8. CDR3 in DNA: TGTGCCAGCAGCACCCGACTAGCGGGGGGTAGGGAGACCCAGTACTTC. The encoded protein is CASSTRLAGGRETQYF.

Many counts were recorded for this clonotype. V is TRBV20-1 and J is TRBJ2-3; 9 nucleotides align to TRBD2. CDR1 is DFQATT and CDR2 is SNEGSKA in the germline V gene (reference sequence). The CDR3 runs 14 residues. With V trimmed by 6 bases and J by 2 bases, 6 bases remained unmatched. The CDR3 here is CSAAGTSLTDTQYF. Here the CDR3 DNA reads TGCAGTGCGGCCGGGACTAGCCTCACAGATACGCAGTATTTT.

The table lists this clonotype with many counts. V usage is TRBV20-1 and J usage is TRBJ1-1; D ambiguous. The CDR3 is made up of 14 amino acids. The V end was cut by 1 base, the J end by 1 base, with 10 bases between. Germline V CDR1 and CDR2: DFQATT, SNEGSKA (reference sequence). Here the CDR3 reads CSARGLRQNTEAFF. The CDR3 bases are TGCAGTGCTAGAGGCTTGCGGCAGAACACTGAAGCTTTCTTT.

This clonotype showed up many times. The V call is TRBV27, the J call TRBJ1-1, with D unclear. Germline CDR1 MNHEY, CDR2 SMNVEV (reference sequence). The V end was cut by 4 bases, the J end by 2 bases, with 14 bases between. The CDR3 runs to 15 residues. The DNA for the CDR3 is TGTGCCAGCAGTTCGAACGAGAGAATAAACACTGAAGCTTTCTTT. Its translation is CASSSNERINTEAFF.

This clonotype was counted ten times or more. V is TRBV5-1 and J is TRBJ2-2, with TRBD1 matching 7 bases. Looked up from germline, CDR1 is SGHRS and CDR2 is YFSETQ. This CDR3 is 14 amino acids long. With V trimmed by 5 bases and J by 4 bases, 5 bases remained unmatched. The CDR3 nucleotides are TGCGCCAGCAGGGCCGGGACAGCCACCGGGGAGCTGTTTTTT. Translating gives CASRAGTATGELFF.

On this clonotype: This may stem from a read error, because a much larger clone lies one nucleotide away. The chain carries TRBV20-1 and TRBJ1-2; no firm D call. The CDR3 is made up of 14 amino acids. From germline, CDR1 is DFQATT and CDR2 SNEGSKA (reference sequence). Trimming pared 5 bases from V and 4 bases from J, leaving 17 bases between. CDR3 bases: TGCAGTGCTGAAGAGGCAAGTGGGAGCTATGGCTACACCTTC. Protein sequence: CSAEEASGSYGYTF.